Listed below are T cell receptor beta chains from one sample, sequenced in a study of regulatory T cells in long-lasting Graves disease. One entry per CDR3 protein, called by TCRdb with MiXCR from the multiplex PCR reads. This sample has under 450,000 distinct CDR3 sequences, with roughly 15% found just once. These data were likewise used in another study, on T cells in Graves' hyperthyroidism and ophthalmopathy.

The source material was peripheral blood mononuclear cells (PBMCs), sampled at new diagnosis, from a patient treated with antithyroid drugs. These receptor sequences come from a young woman with Graves disease. Both conserved end residues are part of each CDR3. Each record gives: clone size, V gene, J gene, D gene, CDR3 protein, CDR3 DNA. The D gene is left open where the match is weak. The size entry is marked missing in some rows and otherwise reads once, few, many or a size class.

clone_size: many
v_call: TRBV10-3
j_call: TRBJ2-7
d_call: TRBD1
cdr3_aa: CAISEKESKGADYEQYF
cdr3_nt: TGTGCCATCAGTGAAAAAGAGAGTAAGGGGGCGGACTACGAGCAGTACTTC

clone_size: many
v_call: TRBV6-1
j_call: TRBJ2-2
d_call: .
cdr3_aa: CASSPPRIGELFF
cdr3_nt: TGTGCCAGCAGTCCCCCCAGGATCGGGGAGCTGTTTTTT

clone_size: many
v_call: TRBV2
j_call: TRBJ1-1
d_call: TRBD1
cdr3_aa: CASSATGGSTEAFF
cdr3_nt: TGTGCCAGCAGTGCGACAGGGGGTTCAACTGAAGCTTTCTTT

clone_size: once
v_call: TRBV5-6
j_call: TRBJ2-7
d_call: TRBD2
cdr3_aa: CASSPGGRGIYEQYF
cdr3_nt: TGTGCCAGCAGCCCGGGGGGGCGGGGGATTTACGAGCAGTACTTC

clone_size: few
v_call: TRBV27
j_call: TRBJ1-4
d_call: .
cdr3_aa: CASRGGDEKLFF
cdr3_nt: TGTGCCAGCCGGGGGGGGGATGAAAAACTGTTTTTT

clone_size: many
v_call: TRBV28
j_call: TRBJ1-3
d_call: .
cdr3_aa: CASSRADTVSGNTIYF
cdr3_nt: TGTGCCAGCAGCCGTGCGGACACCGTCTCTGGAAACACCATATATTTT

clone_size: few
v_call: TRBV7-7
j_call: TRBJ2-7
d_call: TRBD1
cdr3_aa: CASSVRTGYEQYF
cdr3_nt: TGTGCTAGCAGCGTAAGGACAGGGTACGAGCAGTACTTC

clone_size: many
v_call: TRBV13
j_call: TRBJ2-4
d_call: TRBD2
cdr3_aa: CASSLNAPGLLRVENIQYF
cdr3_nt: TGTGCCAGCAGCTTAAACGCCCCGGGACTACTAAGAGTGGAGAACATTCAGTACTTC

clone_size: .
v_call: TRBV5-1
j_call: TRBJ1-2
d_call: .
cdr3_aa: CASSLGQSNLGYTF
cdr3_nt: TGCGCCAGCAGCTTGGGACAGAGTAATCTTGGCTACACCTTC

clone_size: many
v_call: TRBV6-2/TRBV6-3
j_call: TRBJ2-7
d_call: .
cdr3_aa: CASRRSGGMSYEQYF
cdr3_nt: TGTGCCAGCAGGCGCTCTGGGGGAATGTCCTACGAGCAGTACTTC

clone_size: .
v_call: TRBV27
j_call: TRBJ1-1
d_call: .
cdr3_aa: CASSYGTAIDTEAFF
cdr3_nt: TGTGCCAGCAGTTACGGAACAGCAATTGACACTGAAGCTTTCTTT

clone_size: .
v_call: TRBV6-5
j_call: TRBJ2-7
d_call: TRBD2
cdr3_aa: CAGSSGLAGGPTNEQYF
cdr3_nt: TGTGCCGGCAGTTCAGGACTAGCGGGAGGGCCCACCAACGAGCAGTACTTC

clone_size: many
v_call: TRBV14
j_call: TRBJ2-3
d_call: .
cdr3_aa: CASSQDGVLAGATDTQYF
cdr3_nt: TGTGCCAGCAGCCAAGATGGGGTGTTGGCGGGGGCCACAGATACGCAGTATTTT

clone_size: .
v_call: TRBV19
j_call: TRBJ2-5
d_call: .
cdr3_aa: CASSEYRQETQYF
cdr3_nt: TGTGCCAGTAGTGAGTACCGCCAAGAGACCCAGTACTTC

clone_size: .
v_call: TRBV7-3
j_call: TRBJ2-4
d_call: TRBD2
cdr3_aa: CASSPGTSGRGAKNIQYF
cdr3_nt: TGTGCCAGCAGCCCAGGGACTAGCGGGAGAGGAGCCAAAAACATTCAGTACTTC

clone_size: few
v_call: TRBV5-1
j_call: TRBJ2-4
d_call: .
cdr3_aa: CASSSGDSFKNIQYF
cdr3_nt: TGCGCCAGCAGCTCGGGGGACAGCTTCAAAAACATTCAGTACTTC

clone_size: many
v_call: TRBV20-1
j_call: TRBJ1-5
d_call: .
cdr3_aa: CSARASTGSERYSNQPQHF
cdr3_nt: TGCAGTGCTAGAGCATCGACAGGTTCGGAACGTTATAGCAATCAGCCCCAGCATTTT

clone_size: .
v_call: TRBV5-1
j_call: TRBJ1-4
d_call: .
cdr3_aa: CASSFGPPEEKLFF
cdr3_nt: TGCGCCAGCAGCTTCGGACCCCCTGAGGAAAAACTGTTTTTT

clone_size: many
v_call: TRBV9
j_call: TRBJ2-7
d_call: .
cdr3_aa: CASSVGRVAYEQYF
cdr3_nt: TGTGCCAGCAGCGTAGGCAGGGTAGCCTACGAGCAGTACTTC

clone_size: few
v_call: TRBV6-4
j_call: TRBJ2-4
d_call: .
cdr3_aa: CASSDPRSKNIQYF
cdr3_nt: TGTGCCAGCAGTGATCCGAGGTCTAAAAACATTCAGTACTTC

clone_size: few
v_call: TRBV4-1
j_call: TRBJ2-5
d_call: TRBD2
cdr3_aa: CASSQGASGVQETQYF
cdr3_nt: TGCGCCAGCAGCCAAGGAGCTAGCGGGGTGCAAGAGACCCAGTACTTC

clone_size: many
v_call: TRBV5-1
j_call: TRBJ1-1
d_call: .
cdr3_aa: CASSPRGRGPTEAFF
cdr3_nt: TGCGCCAGCAGCCCGCGGGGCAGGGGACCAACTGAAGCTTTCTTT

clone_size: many
v_call: TRBV18
j_call: TRBJ1-1
d_call: TRBD1
cdr3_aa: CASSQTGGQAAFF
cdr3_nt: TGTGCCAGCTCACAGACAGGGGGCCAGGCAGCTTTCTTT

clone_size: many
v_call: TRBV27
j_call: TRBJ2-7
d_call: .
cdr3_aa: CASRVGPYEQYF
cdr3_nt: TGTGCCAGCAGAGTGGGGCCCTACGAGCAGTACTTC

clone_size: .
v_call: TRBV9
j_call: TRBJ1-1
d_call: .
cdr3_aa: CASSGQGLTEAFF
cdr3_nt: TGTGCCAGCAGTGGTCAGGGTCTTACTGAAGCTTTCTTT

clone_size: .
v_call: TRBV6-4
j_call: TRBJ2-1
d_call: .
cdr3_aa: CASSDSLNEQFF
cdr3_nt: TGTGCCAGCAGTGACTCGTTAAATGAGCAGTTCTTC